The 27 T cell receptor beta chains below all came from one sample that was sequenced in a study of shared clonotypes between healthy human individuals. TCRdb's copy holds only in-frame clones and misses some; the assay was immunoSEQ multiplex PCR. The data hold about 600,000 clones, with roughly four fifths observed a single time. Sequenced material: PBMCs. All receptors derive from a woman in her 40s in good health. Some clones in this sample may be carry-over from other donors' samples.

V is TRBV18 and J is TRBJ2-1; 10 nucleotides align to TRBD1. Germline CDR1 and CDR2: KGHSH and LQKENI. V shed 3 bases, J shed 14 bases, and the junction held 7 bases outside the gene matches. This CDR3 spans 13 amino acids. CDR3 protein: CASSPLKGQGKFF. CDR3 nucleotide sequence: TGTGCCAGCTCACCGCTCAAGGGACAGGGGAAGTTCTTC.

V gene TRBV28 combines with J gene TRBJ2-5; 9 nucleotides agree with TRBD1. The V and J ends lost 2 bases and 5 bases, in that order; junction bases with no gene match: 3. This CDR3 contains 14 residues. CDR1 and CDR2 (germline): MDHEN, SYDVKM. This chain's CDR3 is CASSLTGGSETQYF. The CDR3 DNA follows: TGTGCCAGCAGTTTAACAGGGGGCTCGGAGACCCAGTACTTC.

The rearrangement links TRBV29-1 to TRBJ1-2, with TRBD1 as a possible D gene (5 bases). This CDR3 region has 15 residues. Germline V gives CDR1 SQVTM, CDR2 ANQGSEA. Trimming pared 2 bases from V and 8 bases from J, leaving 21 bases between. CDR3 sequence (DNA): TGCAGCGTTGAATTAGGCGGGACTCAACTTCAGGGCTACACCTTC. This encodes CSVELGGTQLQGYTF.

The V call is TRBV7-9, the J call TRBJ1-4; D is unclear. CDR3 length equals 14 residues. With 1 base removed from V and 5 bases from J, the gap between germline ends came to 8 bases. CDR1 is SEHNR and CDR2 is FQNEAQ in the germline V gene (reference sequence). The CDR3 protein is CASSLGGLNEKLFF. In DNA form, the CDR3 reads TGTGCCAGCAGCTTAGGGGGATTGAATGAAAAACTGTTTTTT. Based on the CDR3 plus reference TRBV7-9 and TRBJ1-4, the full variable domain is DTGVSQNPRHKITKRGQNVTFRCDPISEHNRLYWYRQTLGQGPEFLTYFQNEAQLEKSRLLSDRFSAERPKGSFSTLEIQRTEQGDSAMYLCASSLGGLNEKLFFGSGTQLSVL.

This clone was counted at least ten times. The chain carries TRBV4-3 and TRBJ1-2, with a possible D match to TRBD1 (6 bases). Trimming stripped 3 bases from V and 5 bases from J, with 10 bases between. The V gene's germline CDR1 is LGHNA and CDR2 YSLEER. There are 13 residues in the CDR3. CDR3 residues: CASSHGRGYGYTF. The DNA of the CDR3 is TGCGCCAGCAGCCATGGCAGGGGATATGGCTACACCTTC.

A word on this clone: Given a much more abundant clone one base away, this may be a read error. The rearrangement uses TRBV7-2 and TRBJ1-1, with 7 bases that match TRBD1. Per germline, CDR1 SGHTA and CDR2 FQGNSA. The CDR3 extends over 14 amino acids. The CDR3, as DNA: TGTGCCGGCAGCCGATACAGGGGAGACACTGAAGCTTTCTTT. Translating gives CAGSRYRGDTEAFF.

The chain recombines TRBV7-5 with TRBJ2-7; no DNA check was done on the table's D call, TRBD2. TRBV7-5 is assigned pseudogene status. CDR3 length: 12 amino acids. The CDR3 loop reads CASSSGLYEQYF. The CDR3 bases are TGTGCCAGCAGCTCGGGACTTTACGAGCAGTACTTC.

In the case of this clone: Other DNA sequences from this sample encode an identical CDR3 as well. This sequence joins TRBV28 and TRBJ1-3, with 10 positions matching TRBD1. J was trimmed by 2 bases and V by 11 bases; bases with no gene match: 3. This CDR3 is built from 13 residues. Germline loops: CDR1 MDHEN, CDR2 SYDVKM. CDR3: CASTGGAGNTIYF. Written as DNA, the CDR3 is TGTGCCTCGACAGGGGGCGCTGGAAACACCATATATTTT.

The V and J genes are TRBV27 and TRBJ1-2; D unclear. There are 15 residues in the CDR3. V was cut by 3 bases and J by 0 bases, with 11 bases left in between. Germline V lookup: CDR1 MNHEY, CDR2 SMNVEV (reference sequence). The chain's CDR3 is CASSLAAGPNYGYTF. The CDR3 DNA reads TGTGCCAGCAGTTTGGCGGCCGGACCTAACTATGGCTACACCTTC.

The chain carries TRBV29-1 and TRBJ2-3, with D perhaps TRBD2 (6 bases). Germline V gives CDR1 SQVTM, CDR2 ANQGSEA. The CDR3 has 13 residues. V was trimmed by 5 bases and J by 1 base, leaving 10 bases between them. The CDR3 nucleotides are TGCAGCGTTCCTAGCGAGGGCACAGATACGCAGTATTTT. Translation gives CSVPSEGTDTQYF.

The rearrangement joins TRBV2 to TRBJ2-5; 7 bases line up with TRBD2. V shed 8 bases, J shed 5 bases, and the junction held 5 bases outside the gene matches. CDR3 size: 12 residues. In germline, CDR1 is SNHLY, CDR2 FYNNEI. The CDR3 DNA reads as TGTGCCAGCTCCGGGGAGGGGGAGACCCAGTACTTC. Amino acids: CASSGEGETQYF. The variable domain in full, completed from reference TRBV2 and TRBJ2-5, reads EPEVTQTPSHQVTQMGQEVILRCVPISNHLYFYWYRQILGQKVEFLVSFYNNEISEKSEIFDDQFSVERPDGSNFTLKIRSTKLEDSAMYFCASSGEGETQYFGPGTRLLVL.

The rearrangement uses TRBV6-1 and TRBJ2-5; no firm D call. The CDR3 length is 13 residues. V was cut by 1 base and J by 2 bases, with 5 bases left in between. Germline-derived CDR1 and CDR2 are MNHNS and SASEGT. The CDR3 protein is CASSEGWQETQYF. The CDR3 nucleotides are TGTGCCAGCAGTGAAGGGTGGCAAGAGACCCAGTACTTC.

This clone was seen a handful of times. The CDR3 sequence is CASSMTVSTNEKLFF. The CDR3 DNA reads as TGCGCCAGCAGCATGACAGTTTCGACTAATGAAAAACTGTTTTTT. This chain connects TRBV5-1 to TRBJ1-4, with a tentative D call TRBD1 (5 bases). The V and J ends lost 4 bases and 2 bases respectively, with 12 bases between them. Germline lookup yields CDR1 SGHRS and CDR2 YFSETQ. This CDR3 has 15 amino acids.

This sequence joins TRBV5-6 and TRBJ2-7, with TRBD1 as a possible D gene (6 bases). Germline V CDR1 and CDR2: SGHDT, YYEEEE. The CDR3 is 13 amino acids. V lost 4 bases to trimming and J lost 0 bases, with 8 bases between them. CDR3 nucleotides: TGTGCCAGCAGCCGGGACAACTCCTACGAGCAGTACTTC. Translating gives CASSRDNSYEQYF.

V usage is TRBV29-1 and J usage is TRBJ1-1, with D maybe TRBD1 (5 bases). Germline V gene data show CDR1 as SQVTM and CDR2 as ANQGSEA. V lost 1 base to trimming and J lost 0 bases, with 15 bases between them. The CDR3 sequence is 16 residues long. This CDR3 reads CSVEAYRRPMNTEAFF. The CDR3 nucleotides read TGCAGCGTTGAAGCGTACAGGAGACCGATGAACACTGAAGCTTTCTTT.

This clone was picked up a small number of times. V is TRBV29-1 and J is TRBJ2-5, with D possibly being TRBD1 (5 bases). From germline, CDR1 is SQVTM and CDR2 ANQGSEA. Trimming stripped 3 bases from V and 5 bases from J, with 16 bases between. CDR3 size: 14 residues. This CDR3 reads CSVDSGQGRETQYF. CDR3 nucleotides: TGCAGCGTTGATTCGGGTCAGGGTAGGGAGACCCAGTACTTC.

The chain is built from TRBV7-9 and TRBJ1-4; TRBD1 matches at 7 bases. CDR3 length equals 14 residues. Germline V gene data show CDR1 as SEHNR and CDR2 as FQNEAQ (reference sequence). V was clipped by 5 bases and J by 5 bases; unmatched bases: 5. The CDR3 spells CASSKDRTNEKLFF. CDR3 DNA: TGTGCCAGCAGCAAGGACAGGACGAATGAAAAACTGTTTTTT.

The J gene is TRBJ2-1, the V gene TRBV7-2; no reliable D call. Germline values: CDR1 SGHTA, CDR2 FQGNSA. The CDR3 sequence is 13 residues long. Trimming cost V 0 bases and J 4 bases, with 4 bases left between them. DNA of the CDR3: TGTGCCAGCAGCTTAGCGCAATACAATGAGCAGTTCTTC. Residues: CASSLAQYNEQFF.

This clone was recorded once. V gene TRBV5-1 combines with J gene TRBJ2-2, with D unclear. The CDR3 is 15 residues long. CDR1 and CDR2 from the germline V gene are SGHRS and YFSETQ. The V end was cut by 0 bases, the J end by 6 bases, with 12 bases between. CDR3 protein: CASSLGQEPPGELFF. The CDR3 coding sequence is TGCGCCAGCAGCTTGGGGCAGGAGCCACCCGGGGAGCTGTTTTTT. The variable domain in full, with the rest retrieved from reference TRBV5-1 and TRBJ2-2, is KAGVTQTPRYLIKTRGQQVTLSCSPISGHRSVSWYQQTPGQGLQFLFEYFSETQRNKGNFPGRFSGRQFSNSRSEMNVSTLELGDSALYLCASSLGQEPPGELFFGEGSRLTVL.

This clone was detected only once. This chain links TRBV27 with TRBJ1-6; weak D call: TRBD1 (5 bases). CDR1 is MNHEY, CDR2 SMNVEV, per germline (reference sequence). The CDR3 consists of 17 residues. The V end was cut by 6 bases, the J end by 6 bases, with 21 bases between. The DNA for the CDR3 is TGTGCCAGCAGCCCTCGGTCGGGGGGTGGTCCTAATTCACCCCTCCACTTT. It yields the protein CASSPRSGGGPNSPLHF.

The chain joins TRBV27 to TRBJ2-5; possible D gene TRBD1, 5 bases. The length of the CDR3 is 14 residues. CDR1 MNHEY and CDR2 SMNVEV come from the germline V gene (reference sequence). V was clipped by 1 base and J by 7 bases, with 13 bases between them. CDR3 sequence: CASSLLGALGTQYF. In DNA form, the CDR3 reads TGTGCCAGCAGTTTATTAGGGGCCCTTGGGACCCAGTACTTC.

This clone was seen ten or more times. The V call is TRBV11-3, the J call TRBJ2-7, with 8 bases matching TRBD2. The trim removed 5 bases at V and 6 bases at J, leaving 6 bases unmatched. The CDR3 extends over 13 amino acids. CDR1 is SGHNT, CDR2 YENEEA, per germline. The CDR3 reads CASSPGLASEQYF. Here the CDR3 DNA reads TGTGCCAGCAGCCCCGGACTAGCAAGCGAGCAGTACTTC. The full variable domain, completed using reference TRBV11-3 and TRBJ2-7, is EAGVVQSPRYKIIEKKQPVAFWCNPISGHNTLYWYLQNLGQGPELLIRYENEEAVDDSQLPKDRFSAERLKGVDSTLKIQPAELGDSAVYLCASSPGLASEQYFGPGTRLTVT.

The table lists this clone with a count of one. The chain links TRBV10-3 to TRBJ2-1, with D uncertain. Deletions cut 0 bases from V and 7 bases from J, with 7 bases between. The CDR3 has 13 residues. Germline assignment: CDR1 ENHRY and CDR2 SYGVKD. The CDR3 sequence is CAISESFRNEQFF. DNA of the CDR3: TGTGCCATCAGTGAGTCGTTTAGAAATGAGCAGTTCTTC.

This chain links TRBV9 with TRBJ1-5; D gene uncertain. In germline, CDR1 is SGDLS, CDR2 YYNGEE. The CDR3 has 13 residues. The germline V and J ends were trimmed by 1 base and 5 bases, with 7 bases remaining between them. CDR3 loop: CASSVWVDQPQHF. The CDR3 DNA sequence: TGTGCCAGCAGCGTATGGGTAGATCAGCCCCAGCATTTT. Full variable domain (missing parts from reference TRBV9 and TRBJ1-5): DSGVTQTPKHLITATGQRVTLRCSPRSGDLSVYWYQQSLDQGLQFLIQYYNGEERAKGNILERFSAQQFPDLHSELNLSSLELGDSALYFCASSVWVDQPQHFGDGTRLSIL.

The table lists this clone with a few counts. V usage is TRBV6-1 and J usage is TRBJ1-1; weak D call: TRBD1 (5 bases). Per the germline V gene, CDR1 is MNHNS and CDR2 is SASEGT. Trimming took off 6 bases at V and 3 bases at J, with 17 bases between the two ends. This CDR3 is built from 15 residues. This CDR3 reads CASRHSYRGYTEAFF. The DNA of the CDR3 is TGTGCCAGCAGGCACAGCTATAGGGGTTACACTGAAGCTTTCTTT.

J is TRBJ2-2 and V is TRBV7-2; D not resolved. The CDR3 has 14 residues. Looked up from germline, CDR1 is SGHTA and CDR2 is FQGNSA. V lost 1 base to trimming and J lost 6 bases, with 9 bases between them. The CDR3 DNA sequence: TGTGCCAGCAGCTTAGTGATGGCGGCCGGGGAGCTGTTTTTT. Translated, it gives CASSLVMAAGELFF.

Worth noting for this clone: A far larger clone lies a single base away; this is likely a read error. Other DNA sequences in this specimen translate into the identical CDR3. The chain couples TRBV30 to TRBJ1-1, with D unresolved. The germline gives CDR1 GTSNPN, CDR2 SVGIG (reference sequence). CDR3 length equals 14 residues. The DNA of the CDR3 is TGTGCCTGGAGGGACTCGCCGGCGGGCACTGAAGCGTTCTTT. This encodes CAWRDSPAGTEAFF.